Listed here are 24 T cell receptor beta chains from one sample, sequenced in a study of blood T cell repertoires in COVID-19. Here immunoSEQ multiplex PCR was the method, and the copy in TCRdb shows in-frame clones only, minus some. The data show around 620,000 clones, with 80% to 90% seen just once and under 0.3% held by the top ten. The sample consisted of peripheral blood. The receptors come from a young woman with acute or convalescent COVID-19.

This rearrangement joins TRBV2 to TRBJ1-6; 7 bases are shared with TRBD1. The CDR3 loop spans 19 amino acids. Germline V lookup: CDR1 SNHLY, CDR2 FYNNEI. V lost 6 bases and J lost 5; bases outside the gene matches: 19. The CDR3 coding sequence is TGTGCCAGCAGCCTACAGGGGTTTCCCTCCCATATAAATAATTCACCCCTCCACTTT. Its translation is CASSLQGFPSHINNSPLHF.

V usage is TRBV6-5 and J usage is TRBJ1-2; D remains ambiguous. Germline loops: CDR1 MNHEY, CDR2 SVGAGI. The CDR3 totals 13 residues. Trimming took 2 bases from V and 4 from J, leaving 8 bases between them. In DNA form, the CDR3 reads TGTGCCAGCAGTTACCGACACCGCTATGGCTACACCTTC. Amino acid sequence: CASSYRHRYGYTF.

The V call is TRBV6-4, the J call TRBJ2-3; 10 bases are shared with TRBD1. Trimming cost V 3 bases and J 3 bases; bases outside gene matches: 6. This CDR3 comprises 16 residues. CDR1 MRHNA and CDR2 SNTAGT come from the germline V gene. This CDR3 reads CASSDRAGQGTDTQYF. CDR3 nucleotide sequence: TGTGCCAGCAGTGATCGGGCGGGACAGGGGACAGATACGCAGTATTTT.

The V call is TRBV4-2, the J call TRBJ1-5; no clear D gene. V shed 0 bases and J shed 6 bases, with 6 bases lying between them. This CDR3 comprises 13 residues. The germline V gene has CDR1 LGHNA and CDR2 YNFKEQ. CDR3 in amino acids: CASSQDGGQPQHF. DNA of the CDR3: TGTGCCAGCAGCCAAGACGGCGGTCAGCCCCAGCATTTT.

This clone was counted once. Here the CDR3 DNA reads TGTGCCAGCAGCTCCCCACTTGGAGGGGGCAAGCATTCACCCCTCCACTTT. Translating gives CASSSPLGGGKHSPLHF. This chain links TRBV7-9 with TRBJ1-6; 7 bases fit TRBD1. The V gene end was trimmed by 4 bases and the J gene end by 8 bases; junction bases not matched to a gene: 14. The CDR3 has 17 amino acids. Germline values: CDR1 SEHNR, CDR2 FQNEAQ (reference sequence).

This sequence joins TRBV4-1 and TRBJ1-3; tentative D call: TRBD1 (5 bases). CDR1 is MGHRA, CDR2 YSYEKL, per germline. The CDR3 is 16 residues long. The germline V and J ends were trimmed by 5 bases and 1 base, with 15 bases remaining between them. CDR3 sequence: CASSSGGVSSGNTIYF. DNA for the CDR3: TGCGCCAGCAGCTCGGGGGGGGTATCTTCTGGAAACACCATATATTTT.

The chain employs TRBV11-3 and TRBJ1-3; D gene uncertain. V was trimmed by 5 bases and J by 0 bases, leaving 11 bases between them. The CDR3 is made up of 15 amino acids. Germline-derived CDR1 and CDR2 are SGHNT and YENEEA. DNA for the CDR3: TGTGCCAGCAGCCGCGACGGGAGCTCTGGAAACACCATATATTTT. Amino acids: CASSRDGSSGNTIYF.

CDR3 bases: TGTGCCAGCTCACCCCGCCAGGGGGACATCACTGAAGCTTTCTTT. Protein product: CASSPRQGDITEAFF. The chain couples TRBV18 to TRBJ1-1; 7 bases line up with TRBD1. The CDR3 is made up of 15 amino acids. From germline, CDR1 is KGHSH and CDR2 LQKENI. The V and J ends lost 3 bases and 4 bases, in that order; junction bases with no gene match: 8.

This clone occurred once. V usage is TRBV4-1 and J usage is TRBJ1-4; the match to TRBD1 covers 7 bases. Looked up from germline, CDR1 is MGHRA and CDR2 is YSYEKL. The V segment lost 3 bases and the J segment 4 bases; nucleotides outside the gene matches: 2. CDR3 size: 14 residues. The CDR3 sequence is CASSQTGLNEKLFF. CDR3 DNA: TGCGCCAGCAGCCAGACAGGGCTTAATGAAAAACTGTTTTTT.

CDR3 region: CASSYGTVISYEQYF. In DNA form, the CDR3 reads TGCGCCAGCAGCTACGGGACAGTGATCTCCTACGAGCAGTACTTC. The gene calls are TRBV5-1 and TRBJ2-7; 7 bases map to TRBD1. V gave up 3 bases and J gave up 0 bases; unmatched junction bases: 6. The CDR3 totals 15 residues. Germline-derived CDR1 and CDR2 are SGHRS and YFSETQ.

The rearrangement joins TRBV11-2 to TRBJ2-7, with a tentative D call TRBD2 (6 bases). V lost 5 bases and J 5 bases, leaving 22 bases between the germline ends. Germline V CDR1 and CDR2: SGHAT, FQNNGV. CDR3 length: 16 amino acids. CDR3 nucleotides: TGTGCCAGCAGCCCGCAACAAGAGGGACTTCGCAACGAGCAGTACTTC. Protein sequence: CASSPQQEGLRNEQYF.

This chain links TRBV7-2 with TRBJ1-5; 11 positions match TRBD1. Germline V gene lookup returns CDR1 SGHTA and CDR2 FQGNSA. Germline trimming cut 2 bases from V and 6 bases from J; bases unmatched to any gene: 12. The length of the CDR3 is 18 residues. In DNA form, the CDR3 reads TGTGCCAGCAGCTTAAAGGGACAGGGGGTAATTCGGGGTCAGCCCCAGCATTTT. Translating it yields CASSLKGQGVIRGQPQHF.

This sequence joins TRBV18 and TRBJ1-1; a possible D gene is TRBD1 (5 bases). With 4 bases removed from V and 4 bases from J, the gap between germline ends came to 22 bases. CDR3 length: 17 amino acids. Germline CDR1 reads KGHSH; CDR2 reads LQKENI. CDR3 DNA sequence: TGTGCCAGCTCACGGGAAGTATTGATGCAGGGTGGCACTGAAGCTTTCTTT. This codes for CASSREVLMQGGTEAFF.

The chain recombines TRBV7-2 with TRBJ2-1, with D uncertain. Deletions cut 4 bases from V and 8 bases from J, with 15 bases between. Germline CDR1 and CDR2: SGHTA and FQGNSA. The CDR3 contains 14 residues. The CDR3, as DNA: TGTGCCAGCAGCTCCCGGGTGCCTACGGATGAGCAGTTCTTC. Amino acids: CASSSRVPTDEQFF.

The gene calls are TRBV7-8 and TRBJ2-5; possibly TRBD2 for D (5 bases). V lost 0 bases and J lost 5, with 13 bases in between. The CDR3 extends over 15 amino acids. Germline-derived CDR1 and CDR2 are SGHVS and FQNEAQ. The CDR3 coding sequence is TGTGCCAGCAGCTTAGCCGAAACAACTAGGGAGACCCAGTACTTC. It encodes CASSLAETTRETQYF.

This clone occurred a few times. This sequence joins TRBV5-6 and TRBJ2-1; 7 nucleotides align to TRBD1. CDR1 SGHDT and CDR2 YYEEEE come from the germline V gene. CDR3 length: 16 amino acids. V lost 4 bases and J lost 7; bases outside the gene matches: 14. The CDR3 DNA reads TGTGCCAGCAGCCAACTGGACAGGTGGCAGGGAAATGAGCAGTTCTTC. This codes for CASSQLDRWQGNEQFF.

This chain links TRBV19 with TRBJ1-1; D is unclear. Per the germline V gene, CDR1 is LNHDA and CDR2 is SQIVND (reference sequence). The CDR3 is 14 residues long. The germline V and J ends were trimmed by 4 bases and 1 base, with 10 bases remaining between them. CDR3 sequence: CASSNPGRNTEAFF. The CDR3 DNA is TGTGCCAGTAGTAACCCGGGGAGGAACACTGAAGCTTTCTTT.

The gene calls are TRBV27 and TRBJ1-2; D call uncertain. Germline V lookup: CDR1 MNHEY, CDR2 SMNVEV (reference sequence). The CDR3 is 14 residues long. Trimming stripped 1 base from V and 8 bases from J, with 14 bases between. CDR3 bases: TGTGCCAGCAGTTTATTGCCCGGGGTGCAAGGCTACACCTTC. Encoded protein: CASSLLPGVQGYTF.

The V call is TRBV18, the J call TRBJ1-2; a weak D match, TRBD1 (6 bases). The CDR3 is 15 amino acids. CDR1 and CDR2 from the germline V gene are KGHSH and LQKENI. Trimming removed 11 bases at V and 1 base at J, with 20 bases between. The CDR3 DNA reads TGTGCCTCCCAACCGGCGCAGGGGCATAACTATGGCTACACCTTC. It specifies CASQPAQGHNYGYTF.

The J gene is TRBJ2-7, the V gene TRBV27; 10 bases are shared with TRBD1. This CDR3 contains 14 residues. Germline values: CDR1 MNHEY, CDR2 SMNVEV (reference sequence). J lost 2 bases, V lost 9 bases, and 7 bases had no gene match. Here the CDR3 DNA reads TGTGCCAGTCAAGACAGGGGGCCCCCCTACGAGCAGTACTTC. This codes for CASQDRGPPYEQYF.

This chain joins TRBV2 and TRBJ2-5, with a possible D match to TRBD1 (5 bases). CDR1 is SNHLY, CDR2 FYNNEI, per germline. The CDR3 is 18 amino acids. V dropped 3 bases and J dropped 4 bases, with 24 bases sitting between them. The chain's CDR3 is CASSDGGRESMVRETQYF. CDR3 in DNA: TGTGCCAGCAGTGACGGTGGCAGGGAATCAATGGTCCGAGAGACCCAGTACTTC.

V usage is TRBV5-4 and J usage is TRBJ2-7, with D unclear. The CDR3 sequence is 13 residues long. V gave up 4 bases and J gave up 4 bases, with 12 bases separating them. The germline V gene has CDR1 SGHNT and CDR2 YYREEE (reference sequence). CDR3 loop: CASSAAPLYEQYF. As DNA, the CDR3 is TGTGCCAGCAGCGCCGCCCCACTTTACGAGCAGTACTTC.

V is TRBV3-1 (or the pseudogene TRBV3-2) and J is TRBJ1-5, with TRBD1 as a possible D gene (5 bases). The CDR3 spans 15 residues. CDR1 and CDR2 from the germline V gene are LGHDT and YNNKEL (reference sequence). The ends were cut back, 1 base at V and 5 bases at J, with 12 bases in the middle. CDR3 in DNA: TGTGCCAGCAGCCAAGCTGGGGGGGTGGATCAGCCCCAGCATTTT. Translation gives CASSQAGGVDQPQHF.

V and J are TRBV15 and TRBJ2-1; D is unclear. This CDR3 spans 14 amino acids. From germline, CDR1 is LNHNV and CDR2 YYDKDF (reference sequence). Trimming cost V 0 bases and J 5 bases, with 8 bases left between them. The CDR3 loop is CATSRDAVNNEQFF. The CDR3 DNA sequence: TGTGCCACCAGCAGAGATGCGGTGAACAATGAGCAGTTCTTC. Variable domain in full (rest from reference TRBV15 and TRBJ2-1): DAMVIQNPRYQVTQFGKPVTLSCSQTLNHNVMYWYQQKSSQAPKLLFHYYDKDFNNEADTPDNFQSRRPNTSFCFLDIRSPGLGDTAMYLCATSRDAVNNEQFFGPGTRLTVL.